Listed below are T cell receptor beta chains from one sample, sequenced in a study of blood T cell repertoires in COVID-19. Produced via immunoSEQ multiplex PCR; TCRdb's table is partial and in-frame only. This table holds around 200,000 clones, around nine tenths found once. The sample consisted of peripheral blood. These receptors came from a woman under 30 who had recovered from COVID-19. The conserved cysteine and the conserved F or W are not part of the CDR3 here.

CDR3,length,V,J
ASSTSGLAANTGELF,15,TRBV7-3,TRBJ2-2
ASSVAGVRETQY,12,TRBV2,TRBJ2-5
SVDRGNNYGYT,11,TRBV29-1,TRBJ1-2
ASSLGRSFTTGAF,13,TRBV5-1,TRBJ1-1
ASSNRVIDEQF,11,TRBV5-6,TRBJ2-1
ASRAKPGLVDYNEQF,15,TRBV12-2,TRBJ2-1
ASSQARLAGLDTQY,14,TRBV4-3,TRBJ2-3
ASSTHLAAGGYQETQY,16,TRBV19,TRBJ2-5
ASRLGAGAYEQY,12,TRBV6-5,TRBJ2-7
ASSEGGANGYT,11,TRBV2,TRBJ1-2
SVPRTSGSNTGELF,14,TRBV29-1,TRBJ2-2
ASILGTSGAGELF,13,TRBV2,TRBJ2-2
ASRRDRNTEAF,11,TRBV18,TRBJ1-1
SVESTQNEQF,10,TRBV29-1,TRBJ2-1
ASSVGGDYTGELF,13,TRBV9,TRBJ2-2
ASSLGPGTYEQY,12,TRBV11-2,TRBJ2-7
ASSLRRGQGANSPLH,15,TRBV13,TRBJ1-6
ASGPTGASTDTQY,13,TRBV12-5,TRBJ2-3
ASSQARDREGYGYT,14,TRBV4-1,TRBJ1-2
ASSVEGTRNTEAF,13,TRBV9,TRBJ1-1
ASSPSDRAAYGYT,13,TRBV27,TRBJ1-2
ASSLWGDNEKLF,12,TRBV27,TRBJ1-4
ASSPPGEGYGYT,12,TRBV18,TRBJ1-2
ASSQDPPGATNEKLF,15,TRBV4-1,TRBJ1-4
ASSILQLNTGELF,13,TRBV19,TRBJ2-2
ASSVGGVSYEQY,12,TRBV5-4,TRBJ2-7
ASSEVAGGPYNEQF,14,TRBV4-1,TRBJ2-1
AIGRTADDEKLF,12,TRBV10-3,TRBJ1-4
ASSIGAGDQPQH,12,TRBV19,TRBJ1-5
ASSLEYRDRGDTQY,14,TRBV11-1,TRBJ2-3
AIRGQANTEAF,11,TRBV10-3,TRBJ1-1
ASSPLGGLAKQETQY,15,TRBV18,TRBJ2-5
ASSPGTGAQNEQF,13,TRBV3-1/TRBV3-2,TRBJ2-1
AISGTGSSYNSPLH,14,TRBV10-3,TRBJ1-6
SASFGVETQY,10,TRBV20-1,TRBJ2-5
ASSQDAGGRNQPQH,14,TRBV4-3,TRBJ1-5
ASSQDRSAGTQY,12,TRBV4-2,TRBJ2-5
ASSYGRGAETQY,12,TRBV6-5,TRBJ2-5